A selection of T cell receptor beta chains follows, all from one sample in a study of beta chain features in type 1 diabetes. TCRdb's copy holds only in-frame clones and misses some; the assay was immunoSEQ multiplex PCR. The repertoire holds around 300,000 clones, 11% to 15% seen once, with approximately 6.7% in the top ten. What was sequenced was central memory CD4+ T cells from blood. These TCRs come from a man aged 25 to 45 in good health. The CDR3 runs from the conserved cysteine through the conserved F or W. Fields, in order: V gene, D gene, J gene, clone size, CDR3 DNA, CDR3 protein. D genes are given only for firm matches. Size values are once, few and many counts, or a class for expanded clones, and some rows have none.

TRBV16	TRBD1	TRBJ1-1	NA	TGTGCCAGCAGCCGAGAGACAGGGACTGAAGCTTTCTTT	CASSRETGTEAFF
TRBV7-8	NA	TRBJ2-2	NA	TGTGCCGGGAGCCAAGGGAACACCGGGGAGCTGTTTTTT	CAGSQGNTGELFF
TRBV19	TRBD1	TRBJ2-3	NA	TGTGCCAGTAACAGGGGGTCCCTCACAGATACGCAGTATTTT	CASNRGSLTDTQYF
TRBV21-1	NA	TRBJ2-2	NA	TGTGCCAGCAGCAACCCCGGGACTAGCGGCACCGGGGAGCTGTTTTTT	CASSNPGTSGTGELFF
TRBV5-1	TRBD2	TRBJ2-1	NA	TGCGCCAGCAGCCCAGGGACTAGCGGTTACAATGAGCAGTTCTTC	CASSPGTSGYNEQFF
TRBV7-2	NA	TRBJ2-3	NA	TGTGCCAGCAGCCAAAATCGTCTAGCAGATACGCAGTATTTT	CASSQNRLADTQYF
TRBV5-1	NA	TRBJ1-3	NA	TGCGCCAGCAGCCAAGGACAAGCCTCTGGAAACACCATATATTTT	CASSQGQASGNTIYF
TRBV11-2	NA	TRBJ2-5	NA	TGTGCCAGCAGCAAAGGCAGGGCTGGGCAGACCCAGTACTTC	CASSKGRAGQTQYF
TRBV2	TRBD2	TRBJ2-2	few	TGTGCCAGCAGTGCCGGGACTAGCGACACCGGGGAGCTGTTTTTT	CASSAGTSDTGELFF
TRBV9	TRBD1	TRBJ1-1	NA	TGTGCCAGCAGCGCAGGGACAGGGACTGAAGCTTTCTTT	CASSAGTGTEAFF
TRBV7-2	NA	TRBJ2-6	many	TGTGCCAGCAGCTTAGGGGGCGACGTCCTGACTTTC	CASSLGGDVLTF
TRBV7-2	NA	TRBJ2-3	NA	TGTGCCAGCAGCTTAGCGGGGGGGCGCAGTGCAGATACGCAGTATTTT	CASSLAGGRSADTQYF
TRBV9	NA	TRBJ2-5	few	TGTGCCAGCAGCGTAGGCCTATTGGAGACCCAGTACTTC	CASSVGLLETQYF
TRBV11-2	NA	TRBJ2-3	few	TGTGCCAGCAACTCTATCATCGGGGGCACAGATACGCAGTATTTT	CASNSIIGGTDTQYF
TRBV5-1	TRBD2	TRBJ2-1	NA	TGCGCCAGCAGCCCCGGTTCGAAACGAAACGAGACTAGCGGGAGCGCCTACAATGAGCAGTTCTTC	CASSPGSKRNETSGSAYNEQFF
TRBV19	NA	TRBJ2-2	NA	TGTGCCAGTAGTATAGTGGGAGGGGGAAACACCGGGGAGCTGTTTTTT	CASSIVGGGNTGELFF
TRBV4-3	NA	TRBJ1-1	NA	TGCGCCAGCAGCCAAGTTAGAAGTTTGAACACTGAAGCTTTCTTT	CASSQVRSLNTEAFF
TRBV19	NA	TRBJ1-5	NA	TGTGCCAGTAGTCGCTGGGGTCCCCAGCATTTT	CASSRWGPQHF
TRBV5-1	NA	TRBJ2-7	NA	TGCGCCAGCAGCCTGGGGGGACGGACCTACGAGCAGTACTTC	CASSLGGRTYEQYF
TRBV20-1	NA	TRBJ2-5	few	TGCAGTGCTAGAGAAGAGACCCAGTACTTC	CSAREETQYF
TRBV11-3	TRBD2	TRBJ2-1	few	TGTGCCAGCAGCCGAGGCACTAGCGGGAGGATCGATGAGCAGTTCTTC	CASSRGTSGRIDEQFF
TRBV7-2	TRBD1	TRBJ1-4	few	TGTGCCAGCAGCCCCCAGACAGGGGTAGCCGAAAAACTGTTTTTT	CASSPQTGVAEKLFF
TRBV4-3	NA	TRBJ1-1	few	TGCGCCAGCAGCCAAGCAACTAGATCTCACTCTGAAGCTTTCTTT	CASSQATRSHSEAFF
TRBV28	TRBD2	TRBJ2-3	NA	TGTGCCAGCAAAGGCGGGGGGGCCCGAGATACGCAGTATTTT	CASKGGGARDTQYF
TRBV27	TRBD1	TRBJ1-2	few	TGTGCCAGCAGTTTCTGGGACAGGAGAGATGGCTACACCTTC	CASSFWDRRDGYTF
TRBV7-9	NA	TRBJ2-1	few	TGTGCCAGCAGCTTCAATTCGGCTTCTGAGCAGTTCTTC	CASSFNSASEQFF
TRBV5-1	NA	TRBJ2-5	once	TGCGCCAGCCGGCAGGGGTTGGTCCTAAGCGAAGAGACCCAGTACTTC	CASRQGLVLSEETQYF
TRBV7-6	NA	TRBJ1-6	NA	TGTGCCAGCAGCTCCAGGACCCGGAATTCACCCCTCCACTTT	CASSSRTRNSPLHF
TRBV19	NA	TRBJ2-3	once	TGTGCCAGTAGTATTCACGGAGAGCAGTACACAGATACGCAGTATTTT	CASSIHGEQYTDTQYF
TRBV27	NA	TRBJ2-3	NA	TGTGCCAGCAGTCCTCTACGGGGTACAGATACGCAGTATTTT	CASSPLRGTDTQYF
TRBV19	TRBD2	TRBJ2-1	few	TGTGCCAGTAGTATTGGAGGGACTAGCAGGGACAATGAGCAGTTCTTC	CASSIGGTSRDNEQFF
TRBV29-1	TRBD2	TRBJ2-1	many	TGCAGCGTTGACCCCCGGGGGGGGCTCAGTGAGCAGTTCTTC	CSVDPRGGLSEQFF
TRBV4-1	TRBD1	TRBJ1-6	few	TGCGCCAGCAGCCAGTCGACAAGGGGGCTATCACCCCTCCACTTT	CASSQSTRGLSPLHF
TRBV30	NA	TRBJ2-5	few	TGTGCCTGGAGTGTAGGGGGACTAAGTGAGACCCAGTACTTC	CAWSVGGLSETQYF
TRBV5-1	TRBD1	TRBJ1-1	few	TGCGCCAGCAGGCGTACAGGGGAGAACACTGAAGCTTTCTTT	CASRRTGENTEAFF
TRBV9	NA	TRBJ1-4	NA	TGTGCCAGCAGAGATACCGGGACATTCCTGTTTTTT	CASRDTGTFLFF
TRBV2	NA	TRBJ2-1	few	TGTGCCATCGACCGGGCCCATGAGCAGTTCTTC	CAIDRAHEQFF
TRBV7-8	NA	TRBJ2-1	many	TGTGCCAGCCACTCTAGGGGCCGGAATGAGCAGTTCTTC	CASHSRGRNEQFF
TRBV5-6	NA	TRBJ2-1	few	TGTGCCAGCAGCACGTGGGTGGGAGATGAGCAGTTCTTC	CASSTWVGDEQFF
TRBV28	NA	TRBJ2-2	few	TGTGCCAGCAGTTTTATAGAGACCACCGGGGAGCTGTTTTTT	CASSFIETTGELFF
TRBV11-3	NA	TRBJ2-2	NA	TGTGCCAGCAGCTTAGGGCCGTCCGGGGAGCTGTTTTTT	CASSLGPSGELFF
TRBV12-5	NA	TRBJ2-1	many	TGTGCTAGTGGTTTGGACTATGAGCAGTTCTTC	CASGLDYEQFF
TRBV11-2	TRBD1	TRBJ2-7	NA	TGCGCCAGCAGCATGGGACAGGGGAGCTCCTACGAGCAGTACTTC	CASSMGQGSSYEQYF
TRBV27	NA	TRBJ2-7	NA	TGTGCCAGCAGTTTAGGGATAGGGGTAGAGCAGTACTTC	CASSLGIGVEQYF
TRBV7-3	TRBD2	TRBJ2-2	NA	TGTGCCAGCAGCTGGGAGGGGAACACCGGGGAGCTGTTTTTT	CASSWEGNTGELFF
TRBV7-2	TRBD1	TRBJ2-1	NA	TGTGCCAGCAGCTTAGACCGGGACAGGGTATTCTTC	CASSLDRDRVFF